These T cell receptor beta chains were read from a single sample in a study of blood T cell repertoires in COVID-19. Here immunoSEQ multiplex PCR was the method, and the copy in TCRdb shows in-frame clones only, minus some. The table lists approximately 70,000 clones, approximately 88% of them singletons, with 2.5% to 3% in the top ten. The sequencing sample was made of peripheral blood. These receptors were taken from an elderly man with active or convalescent COVID-19. The CDR3 runs from the conserved cysteine through the conserved F or W. The D gene is left open where the match is weak. Not all rows give a size; the values are once, few, many and, for expanded clones, a class.

J gene: TRBJ1-5
D gene: NA
V gene: TRBV6-5
clone size: NA
CDR3 protein: CASSLPGFNQPQHF
CDR3 DNA: TGTGCCAGCAGTTTACCCGGGTTCAATCAGCCCCAGCATTTT

J gene: TRBJ2-5
D gene: TRBD2
V gene: TRBV15
clone size: NA
CDR3 protein: CATSRDVLAGGPETQYF
CDR3 DNA: TGTGCCACCAGCAGAGATGTTCTAGCGGGGGGGCCTGAGACCCAGTACTTC

J gene: TRBJ2-7
D gene: TRBD2
V gene: TRBV27
clone size: NA
CDR3 protein: CASSNMGGYAQYF
CDR3 DNA: TGTGCCAGCAGTAATATGGGGGGGTACGCGCAGTACTTC

J gene: TRBJ1-5
D gene: TRBD1
V gene: TRBV4-1
clone size: few
CDR3 protein: CASKGGEGNQPQHF
CDR3 DNA: TGCGCCAGCAAAGGGGGCGAGGGCAATCAGCCCCAGCATTTT

J gene: TRBJ2-3
D gene: NA
V gene: TRBV2
clone size: NA
CDR3 protein: CASSFRGVMDTQYF
CDR3 DNA: TGTGCCAGCAGTTTCAGGGGCGTAATGGATACGCAGTATTTT

J gene: TRBJ1-1
D gene: NA
V gene: TRBV14
clone size: NA
CDR3 protein: CASSQGGGSTEAFF
CDR3 DNA: TGTGCCAGCAGCCAAGGGGGGGGTAGCACTGAAGCTTTCTTT

J gene: TRBJ1-3
D gene: NA
V gene: TRBV5-1
clone size: NA
CDR3 protein: CASRGSGNTIYF
CDR3 DNA: TGCGCCAGTCGAGGCTCTGGAAACACCATATATTTT

J gene: TRBJ1-1
D gene: NA
V gene: TRBV2
clone size: NA
CDR3 protein: CASSAQEGISGRTEAFF
CDR3 DNA: TGTGCCAGCAGTGCCCAGGAGGGGATTAGTGGAAGGACTGAAGCTTTCTTT

J gene: TRBJ1-2
D gene: TRBD1
V gene: TRBV27
clone size: NA
CDR3 protein: CASSFRQGYGYTF
CDR3 DNA: TGTGCCAGCAGTTTCAGACAGGGCTATGGCTACACCTTC

J gene: TRBJ2-5
D gene: NA
V gene: TRBV6-2/TRBV6-3
clone size: NA
CDR3 protein: CASSYFGLQETQYF
CDR3 DNA: TGTGCCAGCAGTTACTTCGGACTCCAAGAGACCCAGTACTTC

J gene: TRBJ2-7
D gene: NA
V gene: TRBV2
clone size: NA
CDR3 protein: CASSQGGRYEQYF
CDR3 DNA: TGTGCCAGCAGTCAGGGAGGCAGGTACGAGCAGTACTTC

J gene: TRBJ2-7
D gene: TRBD2
V gene: TRBV5-1
clone size: NA
CDR3 protein: CASGLAGAYEQYF
CDR3 DNA: TGCGCCAGCGGGCTAGCGGGAGCCTACGAGCAGTACTTC

J gene: TRBJ1-1
D gene: TRBD1
V gene: TRBV7-9
clone size: NA
CDR3 protein: CASSLTGGEVTEAFF
CDR3 DNA: TGTGCCAGCAGCTTGACAGGGGGGGAGGTTACTGAAGCTTTCTTT

J gene: TRBJ2-1
D gene: NA
V gene: TRBV6-2/TRBV6-3
clone size: NA
CDR3 protein: CASSYSGGSQFF
CDR3 DNA: TGTGCCAGCAGTTACTCAGGCGGATCGCAGTTCTTC

J gene: TRBJ2-1
D gene: TRBD1
V gene: TRBV6-5
clone size: NA
CDR3 protein: CASSYRDRGINEQFF
CDR3 DNA: TGTGCCAGCAGTTACCGGGACAGGGGTATCAATGAGCAGTTCTTC

J gene: TRBJ2-3
D gene: TRBD2
V gene: TRBV4-3
clone size: few
CDR3 protein: CASSQSPTLAGATDTQYF
CDR3 DNA: TGCGCCAGCAGCCAATCCCCAACCCTAGCGGGAGCCACAGATACGCAGTATTTT

J gene: TRBJ1-2
D gene: TRBD1
V gene: TRBV7-9
clone size: NA
CDR3 protein: CASSLASGGPYGYTF
CDR3 DNA: TGTGCCAGCAGCTTAGCGTCAGGGGGTCCCTATGGCTACACCTTC

J gene: TRBJ1-3
D gene: NA
V gene: TRBV5-6
clone size: NA
CDR3 protein: CASSLTGTSNTIYF
CDR3 DNA: TGTGCCAGCAGCCTTACAGGGACGTCAAACACCATATATTTT

J gene: TRBJ2-7
D gene: TRBD1
V gene: TRBV15
clone size: NA
CDR3 protein: CATSKDRGKYEQYF
CDR3 DNA: TGTGCCACCAGCAAAGACAGGGGGAAGTACGAGCAGTACTTC

J gene: TRBJ1-2
D gene: NA
V gene: TRBV20-1
clone size: NA
CDR3 protein: CSAREGGVYTF
CDR3 DNA: TGCAGTGCTAGAGAGGGGGGAGTCTACACCTTC

J gene: TRBJ1-2
D gene: NA
V gene: TRBV4-1
clone size: NA
CDR3 protein: CASSQFWTAYGYTF
CDR3 DNA: TGCGCCAGCAGCCAATTTTGGACAGCCTATGGCTACACCTTC

J gene: TRBJ2-5
D gene: NA
V gene: TRBV7-9
clone size: NA
CDR3 protein: CASSPRRGWQETQYF
CDR3 DNA: TGTGCCAGCAGCCCCCGCCGGGGGTGGCAAGAGACCCAGTACTTC

J gene: TRBJ1-2
D gene: TRBD1
V gene: TRBV28
clone size: NA
CDR3 protein: CASRTPPTGGGGYTF
CDR3 DNA: TGTGCCAGCAGGACTCCTCCGACAGGGGGGGGTGGCTACACCTTC

J gene: TRBJ2-2
D gene: NA
V gene: TRBV5-5
clone size: NA
CDR3 protein: CASSSFSDTGELFF
CDR3 DNA: TGTGCCAGCAGTTCTTTTAGCGACACCGGGGAGCTGTTTTTT

J gene: TRBJ1-1
D gene: NA
V gene: TRBV14
clone size: NA
CDR3 protein: CASSQELQINTEAFF
CDR3 DNA: TGTGCCAGCAGCCAAGAATTACAAATCAACACTGAAGCTTTCTTT

J gene: TRBJ2-7
D gene: NA
V gene: TRBV5-1
clone size: NA
CDR3 protein: CASSLFRSYEQYF
CDR3 DNA: TGCGCCAGCAGCTTGTTCCGCTCCTACGAGCAGTACTTC

J gene: TRBJ2-7
D gene: NA
V gene: TRBV7-8
clone size: NA
CDR3 protein: CASSLGRDLSYEQYF
CDR3 DNA: TGTGCCAGCAGCTTAGGCCGGGACTTATCCTACGAGCAGTACTTC

J gene: TRBJ1-2
D gene: NA
V gene: TRBV4-1
clone size: few
CDR3 protein: CASSTGTSNYGYTF
CDR3 DNA: TGCGCCAGCAGCACAGGTACCTCTAACTATGGCTACACCTTC

J gene: TRBJ2-5
D gene: TRBD2
V gene: TRBV7-2
clone size: NA
CDR3 protein: CASSLAGLAGNQETQYF
CDR3 DNA: TGTGCCAGCAGCTTAGCCGGACTAGCGGGGAACCAAGAGACCCAGTACTTC

J gene: TRBJ1-3
D gene: TRBD1
V gene: TRBV5-1
clone size: NA
CDR3 protein: CASSWGPGQGSGNTIYF
CDR3 DNA: TGCGCCAGCAGCTGGGGCCCGGGACAGGGCTCTGGAAACACCATATATTTT

J gene: TRBJ1-2
D gene: NA
V gene: TRBV19
clone size: NA
CDR3 protein: CASSIEGAYGYTF
CDR3 DNA: TGTGCCAGTAGTATAGAAGGGGCCTATGGCTACACCTTC